This entry lists 30 T cell receptor beta chains sequenced from one sample in a study of cytomegalovirus exposure and HLA in healthy donors. The PCR was carried out with 60 Vbeta primers and 13 Jbeta primers. Sequencing was performed with immunoSEQ multiplex PCR; in TCRdb, only in-frame clones are kept and a portion is missing. The sample holds 150,000 to 200,000 clones; roughly 80% are singletons and the top ten take 4.8%. The specimen sequenced was PBMCs. These TCRs come from a young man in good health and CMV-seronegative.

This chain connects TRBV9 to TRBJ1-6, with D hard to call. The ends were cut back, 2 bases at V and 8 bases at J, with 14 bases in the middle. In germline, CDR1 is SGDLS, CDR2 YYNGEE. This CDR3 spans 15 amino acids. This chain's CDR3 is CASSVDFGLDSPLHF. DNA for the CDR3: TGTGCCAGCAGCGTTGACTTTGGCCTTGATTCACCCCTCCACTTT.

The V and J genes are TRBV13 and TRBJ2-1; 7 bases are a match to TRBD2. Trimming at V came to 5 bases and at J to 7 bases, leaving 14 bases not matched to a gene. This CDR3 contains 16 residues. Germline loops: CDR1 PRHDT, CDR2 FYEKMQ (reference sequence). CDR3: CASSPRGTITWNEQFF. For the CDR3, the DNA is TGTGCCAGCAGCCCGCGGGGGACGATTACGTGGAATGAGCAGTTCTTC.

V gene TRBV6-5 combines with J gene TRBJ1-1; D remains unclear. The CDR3 length is 13 residues. With 7 bases removed from V and 4 bases from J, the gap between germline ends came to 13 bases. Germline V gives CDR1 MNHEY, CDR2 SVGAGI. CDR3 loop: CASTLTTGTEAFF. As DNA, the CDR3 is TGTGCCAGCACCCTCACTACGGGCACTGAAGCTTTCTTT.

V usage is TRBV27 and J usage is TRBJ2-1, with a weak D call TRBD2 (6 bases). The CDR3 is 16 amino acids. CDR1 MNHEY and CDR2 SMNVEV come from the germline V gene (reference sequence). Trimming took 3 bases from V and 3 from J, leaving 15 bases between them. DNA of the CDR3: TGTGCCAGCAGTTTTGCCGGGACTTTCTTCTACAATGAGCAGTTCTTC. It is translated as CASSFAGTFFYNEQFF.

V usage is TRBV14 and J usage is TRBJ2-7; D is possibly TRBD2 (6 bases). The CDR3 sequence is 20 residues long. Per germline, CDR1 SGHDN and CDR2 FVKESK. Between the trimmed V and J ends, which lost 2 bases and 0 bases, there was a span of 26 bases. CDR3 sequence (DNA): TGTGCCAGCAGCCAACCTAGCAGGAGGGACCTCTCGAGGAGCTCCTACGAGCAGTACTTC. Its protein is CASSQPSRRDLSRSSYEQYF. The whole variable domain, remainder taken from reference TRBV14 and TRBJ2-7, is EAGVTQFPSHSVIEKGQTVTLRCDPISGHDNLYWYRRVMGKEIKFLLHFVKESKQDESGMPNNRFLAERTGGTYSTLKVQPAELEDSGVYFCASSQPSRRDLSRSSYEQYFGPGTRLTVT.

This clone has just a few counts. The chain carries TRBV19 and TRBJ1-5; 9 bases match TRBD1. After removal of 1 base from V and 9 bases from J, the junction contained 7 bases not matched to a gene. CDR1 and CDR2 from the germline V gene are LNHDA and SQIVND (reference sequence). This CDR3 spans 15 amino acids. The CDR3 coding sequence is TGTGCCAGTAGTATAGGGGACAGGGAAGTGCGGCCCCAGCATTTT. Its protein is CASSIGDREVRPQHF.

The CDR3 is CASSLGPEQYF. The CDR3 DNA is TGTGCCAGCAGCTTAGGGCCCGAGCAGTACTTC. The chain has TRBV7-9 and TRBJ2-7; no clear D. CDR1 is SEHNR, CDR2 FQNEAQ, per germline (reference sequence). The CDR3 extends over 11 amino acids. Trimming removed 1 base from V and 6 bases from J, with 4 bases in between. Supplemented by reference TRBV7-9 and TRBJ2-7, the full variable domain reads DTGVSQNPRHKITKRGQNVTFRCDPISEHNRLYWYRQTLGQGPEFLTYFQNEAQLEKSRLLSDRFSAERPKGSFSTLEIQRTEQGDSAMYLCASSLGPEQYFGPGTRLTVT.

The J gene is TRBJ2-1, the V gene TRBV5-1; no clear D. CDR3 length: 16 residues. Trimming took 2 bases from V and 5 from J, leaving 17 bases between them. Germline V CDR1 and CDR2: SGHRS, YFSETQ. The CDR3 is CASSLRIRGGNNEQFF. The CDR3 region has the DNA TGCGCCAGCAGCTTAAGGATCCGTGGCGGCAACAATGAGCAGTTCTTC.

V usage is TRBV7-8 and J usage is TRBJ2-1; 9 nucleotides match TRBD2. V shed 3 bases and J 4 bases; nucleotides not matched to a gene: 1. Germline-derived CDR1 and CDR2 are SGHVS and FQNEAQ. This CDR3 comprises 14 residues. CDR3: CASSLTSGYNEQFF. CDR3 nucleotide sequence: TGTGCCAGCAGCTTGACTAGCGGTTACAATGAGCAGTTCTTC.

V usage is TRBV27 and J usage is TRBJ1-2, with D perhaps TRBD1 (6 bases). Germline V gives CDR1 MNHEY, CDR2 SMNVEV (reference sequence). Trimming shortened V by 3 bases and J by 8 bases, and 13 bases separated the two germline ends. This CDR3 contains 13 residues. In nucleotides, the CDR3 is TGTGCCAGCAGTTTTCAGGGGATTTGGGGCTACACCTTC. It specifies CASSFQGIWGYTF.

Here the CDR3 DNA reads TGTGCCAGCAGCCGCTGGTGGGAGTCCAAGGGAGAAGAAAAACTGTTTTTT. Translating gives CASSRWWESKGEEKLFF. This chain joins TRBV28 and TRBJ1-4; D remains ambiguous. Trimming removed 6 bases from V and 8 bases from J, with 25 bases in between. Germline loops: CDR1 MDHEN, CDR2 SYDVKM. The length of the CDR3 is 17 residues.

The table lists this clone with a few counts. The CDR3 loop reads CAISESRNGGGPKGAFF. The CDR3 DNA follows: TGTGCCATCAGTGAGTCGAGAAATGGGGGGGGCCCAAAAGGAGCTTTCTTT. J is TRBJ1-1 and V is TRBV10-3; D is possibly TRBD1 (6 bases). Deletions cut 0 bases from V and 10 bases from J, with 24 bases between. The CDR3 spans 17 residues. CDR1 is ENHRY, CDR2 SYGVKD, per germline.

This chain connects TRBV6-4 to TRBJ2-1, with 9 bases that match TRBD2. This CDR3 has 17 residues. The V gene end was trimmed by 0 bases and the J gene end by 7 bases; junction bases not matched to a gene: 10. Germline V gene lookup returns CDR1 MRHNA and CDR2 SNTAGT. The chain's CDR3 is CASSDSKRGALMNEQFF. The CDR3 bases are TGTGCCAGCAGTGACTCAAAGCGGGGGGCCCTCATGAATGAGCAGTTCTTC.

The V and J genes are TRBV19 and TRBJ1-5; perhaps TRBD1 as D (5 bases). V was pared by 5 bases and J by 0 bases, with 17 bases between. The length of the CDR3 is 17 residues. The V gene's germline CDR1 is LNHDA and CDR2 SQIVND (reference sequence). The CDR3 nucleotides read TGTGCCAGTAGTCCCTGGGGAGGGGCTGATAGCAATCAGCCCCAGCATTTT. Translation gives CASSPWGGADSNQPQHF.

The chain recombines TRBV13 with TRBJ2-5; possible D gene TRBD2, 7 bases. Trimming took 5 bases from V and 4 from J, leaving 17 bases between them. This CDR3 comprises 15 residues. CDR1 is PRHDT, CDR2 FYEKMQ, per germline (reference sequence). CDR3 protein: CASSPTHREGETQYF. CDR3 DNA sequence: TGTGCCAGCAGCCCCACGCACAGGGAGGGAGAGACCCAGTACTTC.

The chain joins TRBV27 to TRBJ2-7; possibly TRBD1 for D (5 bases). Trimming cost V 4 bases and J 0 bases, with 13 bases left between them. Germline V lookup: CDR1 MNHEY, CDR2 SMNVEV (reference sequence). This CDR3 contains 15 residues. The CDR3 region has the DNA TGTGCCAGCAGTTGGGGCGACACGAGCTCCTACGAGCAGTACTTC. Translating gives CASSWGDTSSYEQYF.

The V and J genes are TRBV19 and TRBJ2-1; TRBD2 agrees at 10 bases. Per the germline V gene, CDR1 is LNHDA and CDR2 is SQIVND (reference sequence). The junction had 11 bases not matched to a gene; V was cut back by 6 bases and J by 0 bases. The CDR3 runs to 18 residues. The CDR3: CASRGSGLATFSYNEQFF. The CDR3, as DNA: TGTGCCAGTAGGGGCTCGGGACTAGCGACATTCTCCTACAATGAGCAGTTCTTC.

The chain has TRBV14 and TRBJ2-7; a weak D match, TRBD2 (6 bases). Germline values: CDR1 SGHDN, CDR2 FVKESK. Trimming cost V 1 base and J 6 bases, with 13 bases left between them. This CDR3 has 14 residues. CDR3 DNA: TGTGCCAGCAGCCAAGTATATGGTAGCGGCGAGCAGTACTTC. As protein: CASSQVYGSGEQYF.

V is TRBV10-3 and J is TRBJ2-7, with no clear D. The CDR3 is 14 residues long. CDR1 and CDR2 (germline): ENHRY, SYGVKD. V was trimmed by 0 bases and J by 3 bases, leaving 9 bases between them. The CDR3 spells CAISESSGYYEQYF. The CDR3 DNA follows: TGTGCCATCAGTGAGTCGTCGGGTTACTACGAGCAGTACTTC.

The V call is TRBV4-2, the J call TRBJ2-1; TRBD1 aligns across 7 bases. The CDR3 loop spans 17 amino acids. Germline-derived CDR1 and CDR2 are LGHNA and YNFKEQ. Germline trimming cut 0 bases from V and 9 bases from J; bases unmatched to any gene: 14. The CDR3 loop is CASSQDFSTGVTFEQFF. Here the CDR3 DNA reads TGTGCCAGCAGCCAAGATTTTTCAACAGGGGTGACGTTTGAGCAGTTCTTC.

This clone came up once. This chain links TRBV19 with TRBJ2-7, with 7 bases identical to TRBD1. The CDR3 consists of 14 residues. Trimming at V came to 4 bases and at J to 0 bases, leaving 3 bases not matched to a gene. Per germline, CDR1 LNHDA and CDR2 SQIVND (reference sequence). The CDR3 region has the DNA TGTGCCAGTAGTACGGGACAGCTCTCCTACGAGCAGTACTTC. Translated: CASSTGQLSYEQYF.

The chain employs TRBV19 and TRBJ1-6; unclear D gene. Looked up from germline, CDR1 is LNHDA and CDR2 is SQIVND (reference sequence). The CDR3 has 13 residues. V was clipped by 3 bases and J by 10 bases, with 10 bases between them. CDR3 sequence reads: CASSMGVYSPLHF. The CDR3 DNA reads as TGTGCCAGTAGTATGGGAGTGTACTCACCCCTCCACTTT.

The rearrangement joins TRBV30 to TRBJ2-4, with a weak D call TRBD2 (6 bases). The CDR3 length is 13 residues. V dropped 8 bases and J dropped 3 bases, with 14 bases sitting between them. CDR1 is GTSNPN, CDR2 SVGIG, per germline (reference sequence). Here the CDR3 reads CALRGGRKNIQYF. The CDR3 nucleotides are TGTGCCCTACGGGGAGGACGCAAAAACATTCAGTACTTC.

This chain joins TRBV7-2 and TRBJ2-7; TRBD2 matches at 16 bases. In germline, CDR1 is SGHTA, CDR2 FQGNSA. V was clipped by 4 bases and J by 6 bases; unmatched bases: 6. The CDR3 is made up of 16 amino acids. The DNA of the CDR3 is TGTGCCAGCAGCTCTAGGGGACTAGCGGGAGGGATCGAGCAGTACTTC. Amino acids: CASSSRGLAGGIEQYF.

The chain employs TRBV28 and TRBJ1-6; tentative D call: TRBD1 (6 bases). Trimming stripped 7 bases from V and 0 bases from J, with 19 bases between. CDR1 and CDR2 from the germline V gene are MDHEN and SYDVKM. This CDR3 is built from 18 residues. The CDR3 protein is CASTTAGAQSSYNSPLHF. The CDR3 coding sequence is TGTGCCAGCACTACTGCAGGGGCCCAGAGCTCCTATAATTCACCCCTCCACTTT.

The rearrangement joins TRBV5-5 to TRBJ2-7, with 9 positions matching TRBD1. This CDR3 contains 15 residues. Trimming at V came to 4 bases and at J to 6 bases, leaving 11 bases not matched to a gene. Germline CDR1 is SGHKS and CDR2 is YYEKEE (reference sequence). CDR3 region: CASSRILGQGLEQYF. CDR3 coding DNA: TGTGCCAGCAGCCGGATTTTGGGACAGGGCCTCGAGCAGTACTTC.

The chain uses TRBV11-3 and TRBJ2-5, with TRBD1 as a possible D gene (5 bases). V lost 6 bases and J 1 base, leaving 12 bases between the germline ends. CDR3 length equals 14 residues. The germline V gene has CDR1 SGHNT and CDR2 YENEEA. CDR3 in DNA: TGTGCCAGCAGAACCGACAGTACCCAAGAGACCCAGTACTTC. It codes for CASRTDSTQETQYF.

The genes are TRBV7-9 and TRBJ2-7, with a tentative D call TRBD2 (9 bases). Germline V lookup: CDR1 SEHNR, CDR2 FQNEAQ (reference sequence). This CDR3 is 17 amino acids long. V dropped 5 bases and J dropped 4 bases, with 24 bases sitting between them. For the CDR3, the DNA is TGTGCCAGCAGCCATAGTGCGGGGGGGACAGGCCAGTACGAGCAGTACTTC. Its translation: CASSHSAGGTGQYEQYF. Full variable domain (remainder filled in from reference TRBV7-9 and TRBJ2-7): DTGVSQNPRHKITKRGQNVTFRCDPISEHNRLYWYRQTLGQGPEFLTYFQNEAQLEKSRLLSDRFSAERPKGSFSTLEIQRTEQGDSAMYLCASSHSAGGTGQYEQYFGPGTRLTVT.

This chain links TRBV11-2 with TRBJ1-2, with no clear D. The CDR3 covers 12 residues. Per the germline V gene, CDR1 is SGHAT and CDR2 is FQNNGV. V lost 5 bases, J lost 8 bases, and 12 bases lay in between. The CDR3 sequence is CASSPTASGYTF. For the CDR3, the DNA is TGTGCCAGCAGCCCTACAGCAAGCGGCTACACCTTC.

V gene TRBV18 combines with J gene TRBJ2-6; 7 bases match TRBD1. After removal of 3 bases from V and 0 bases from J, the junction contained 2 bases not matched to a gene. The CDR3 has 16 amino acids. The germline gives CDR1 KGHSH, CDR2 LQKENI. The CDR3 loop is CASSPTGNSGANVLTF. As DNA, the CDR3 is TGTGCCAGCTCACCGACAGGGAACTCTGGGGCCAACGTCCTGACTTTC.